This T cell receptor beta chain emerged from a study of blood T cell repertoires in COVID-19. About the study: COVID-19 samples, acute and convalescent, were from the United States, Italy and Spain.

Original processing methods: Amplifying reference gene primers gave estimates of nucleated cell counts. Generated by immunoSEQ multiplex PCR, the TCRdb table keeps only in-frame clones and is missing some. V, J and clone size reflect that table, while D and trimming were determined from the DNA. This table holds more than 350,000 clones, around nine tenths found once. Those who participated ranged in age from roughly 18 to 90 years and resided in 20 to 30 US areas. A COVID-19 case was met by exposed participants within 2 weeks before study entry. Germline loops: CDR1 MNHEY, CDR2 SVGAGI. Trimming left V 4 bases short and J 4 bases short, with 13 bases between. CDR3 length equals 14 residues.

Source material: PBMCs or T cells enriched from blood (not recorded which). The V gene is TRBV6-5, the J gene TRBJ1-2, with D maybe TRBD1 (6 bases). This TCR was recovered from a woman aged 18-30 years who had been exposed to COVID-19. CDR3 residues: CASSWTGGAYGYTF. The CDR3 DNA follows: TGTGCCAGCAGTTGGACGGGGGGGGCCTATGGCTACACCTTC.